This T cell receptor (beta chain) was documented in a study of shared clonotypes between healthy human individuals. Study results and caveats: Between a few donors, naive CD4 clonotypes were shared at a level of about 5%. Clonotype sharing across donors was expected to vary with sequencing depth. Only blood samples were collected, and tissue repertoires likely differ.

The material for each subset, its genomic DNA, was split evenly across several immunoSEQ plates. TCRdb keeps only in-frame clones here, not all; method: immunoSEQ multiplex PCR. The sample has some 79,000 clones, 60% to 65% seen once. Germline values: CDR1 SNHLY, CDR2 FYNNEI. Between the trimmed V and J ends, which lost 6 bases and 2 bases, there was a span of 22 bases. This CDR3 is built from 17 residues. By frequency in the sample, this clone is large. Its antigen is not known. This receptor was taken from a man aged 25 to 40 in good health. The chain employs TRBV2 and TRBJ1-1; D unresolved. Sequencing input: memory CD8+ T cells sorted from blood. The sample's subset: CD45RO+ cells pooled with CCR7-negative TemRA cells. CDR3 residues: CASRNPLMEAGNTEAFF. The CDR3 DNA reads TGTGCCAGCAGAAACCCTCTCATGGAGGCAGGAAACACTGAAGCTTTCTTT. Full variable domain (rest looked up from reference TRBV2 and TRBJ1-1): EPEVTQTPSHQVTQMGQEVILRCVPISNHLYFYWYRQILGQKVEFLVSFYNNEISEKSEIFDDQFSVERPDGSNFTLKIRSTKLEDSAMYFCASRNPLMEAGNTEAFFGQGTRLTVV.